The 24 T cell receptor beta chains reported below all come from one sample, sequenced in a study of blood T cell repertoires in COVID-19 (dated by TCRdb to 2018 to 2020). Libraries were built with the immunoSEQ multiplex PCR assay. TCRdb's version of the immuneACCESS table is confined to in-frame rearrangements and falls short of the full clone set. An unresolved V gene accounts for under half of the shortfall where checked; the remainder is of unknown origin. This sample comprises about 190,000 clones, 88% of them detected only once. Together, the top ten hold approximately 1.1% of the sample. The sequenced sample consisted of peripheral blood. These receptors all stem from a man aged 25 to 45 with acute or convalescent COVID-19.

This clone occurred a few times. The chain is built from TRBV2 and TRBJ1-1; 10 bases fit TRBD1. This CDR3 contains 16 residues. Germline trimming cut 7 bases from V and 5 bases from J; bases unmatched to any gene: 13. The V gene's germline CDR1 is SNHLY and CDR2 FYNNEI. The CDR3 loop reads CASTRLGQGFRTEAFF. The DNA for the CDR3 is TGTGCCAGCACGCGACTGGGACAGGGGTTCCGGACTGAAGCTTTCTTT. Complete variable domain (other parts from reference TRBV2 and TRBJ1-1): EPEVTQTPSHQVTQMGQEVILRCVPISNHLYFYWYRQILGQKVEFLVSFYNNEISEKSEIFDDQFSVERPDGSNFTLKIRSTKLEDSAMYFCASTRLGQGFRTEAFFGQGTRLTVV.

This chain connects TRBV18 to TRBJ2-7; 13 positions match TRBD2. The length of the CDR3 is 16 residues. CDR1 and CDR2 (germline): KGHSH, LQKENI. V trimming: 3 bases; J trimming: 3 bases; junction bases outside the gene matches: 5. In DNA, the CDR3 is TGTGCCAGCTCACCGACTAGCGGGGGGCCCCACTACGAGCAGTACTTC. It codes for CASSPTSGGPHYEQYF.

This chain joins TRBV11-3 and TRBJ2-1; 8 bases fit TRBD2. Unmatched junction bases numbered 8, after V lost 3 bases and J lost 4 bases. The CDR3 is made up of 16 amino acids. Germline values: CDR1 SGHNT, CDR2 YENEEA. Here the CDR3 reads CASSLGAGVLYNEQFF. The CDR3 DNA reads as TGTGCCAGCAGCTTGGGAGCGGGGGTTTTATACAATGAGCAGTTCTTC.

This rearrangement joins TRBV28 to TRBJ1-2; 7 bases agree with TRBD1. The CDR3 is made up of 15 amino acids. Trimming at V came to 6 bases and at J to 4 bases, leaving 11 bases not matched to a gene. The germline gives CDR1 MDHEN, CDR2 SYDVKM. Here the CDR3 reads CASRSIGDRSYGYTF. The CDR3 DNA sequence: TGTGCCAGCAGGTCGATAGGGGACAGAAGCTATGGCTACACCTTC.

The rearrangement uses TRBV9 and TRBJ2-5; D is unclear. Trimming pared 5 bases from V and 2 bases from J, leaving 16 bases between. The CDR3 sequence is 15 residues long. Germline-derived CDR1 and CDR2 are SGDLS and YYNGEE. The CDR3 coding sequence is TGTGCCAGCAGTAATAGTCCGCATGGTCAAGAGACCCAGTACTTC. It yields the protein CASSNSPHGQETQYF. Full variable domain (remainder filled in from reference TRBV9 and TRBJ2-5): DSGVTQTPKHLITATGQRVTLRCSPRSGDLSVYWYQQSLDQGLQFLIQYYNGEERAKGNILERFSAQQFPDLHSELNLSSLELGDSALYFCASSNSPHGQETQYFGPGTRLLVL.

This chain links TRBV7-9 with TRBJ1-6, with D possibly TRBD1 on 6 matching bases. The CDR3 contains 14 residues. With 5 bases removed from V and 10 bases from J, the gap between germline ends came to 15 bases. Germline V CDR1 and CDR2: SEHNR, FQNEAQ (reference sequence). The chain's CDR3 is CASSPGGGRSPLHF. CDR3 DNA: TGTGCCAGCAGCCCGGGCGGGGGCAGGTCACCCCTCCACTTT.

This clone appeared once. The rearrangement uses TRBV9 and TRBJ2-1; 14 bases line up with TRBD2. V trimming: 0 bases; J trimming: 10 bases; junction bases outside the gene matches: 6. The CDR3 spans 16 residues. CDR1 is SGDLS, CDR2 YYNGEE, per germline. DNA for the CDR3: TGTGCCAGCAGCGTAGGTCCCGGGACTAGCGGGAGAGAGCAGTTCTTC. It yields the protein CASSVGPGTSGREQFF.

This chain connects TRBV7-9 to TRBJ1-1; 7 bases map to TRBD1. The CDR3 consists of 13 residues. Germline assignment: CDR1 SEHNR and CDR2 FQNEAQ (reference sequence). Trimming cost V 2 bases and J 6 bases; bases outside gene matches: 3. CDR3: CASSLTGDPEAFF. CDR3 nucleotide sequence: TGTGCCAGCAGCTTAACAGGGGATCCTGAAGCTTTCTTT.

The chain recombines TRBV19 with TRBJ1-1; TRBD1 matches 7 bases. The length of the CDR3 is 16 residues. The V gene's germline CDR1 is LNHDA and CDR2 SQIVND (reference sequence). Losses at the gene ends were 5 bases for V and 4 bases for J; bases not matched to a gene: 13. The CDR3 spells CASSYSKDRRATEAFF. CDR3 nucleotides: TGTGCCAGTAGTTATTCGAAGGACAGGCGGGCCACTGAAGCTTTCTTT.

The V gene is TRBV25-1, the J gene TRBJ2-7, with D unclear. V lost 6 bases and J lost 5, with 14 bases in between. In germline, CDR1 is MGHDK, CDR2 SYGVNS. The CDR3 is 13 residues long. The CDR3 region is CASSPPLAHEQYF. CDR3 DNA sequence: TGTGCCAGCAGCCCCCCTCTGGCTCACGAGCAGTACTTC.

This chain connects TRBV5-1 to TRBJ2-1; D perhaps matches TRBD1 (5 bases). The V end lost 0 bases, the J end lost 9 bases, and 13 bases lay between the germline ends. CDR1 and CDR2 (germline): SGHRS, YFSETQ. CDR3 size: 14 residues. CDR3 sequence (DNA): TGCGCCAGCAGCTTGGTCAGGGCGAGTGGTGAGCAGTTCTTC. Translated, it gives CASSLVRASGEQFF.

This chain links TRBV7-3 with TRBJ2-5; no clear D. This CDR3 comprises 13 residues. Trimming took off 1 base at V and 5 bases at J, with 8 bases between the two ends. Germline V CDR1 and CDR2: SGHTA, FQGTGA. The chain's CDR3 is CASSLNLRETQYF. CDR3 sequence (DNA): TGTGCCAGCAGCTTAAATCTGAGGGAGACCCAGTACTTC.

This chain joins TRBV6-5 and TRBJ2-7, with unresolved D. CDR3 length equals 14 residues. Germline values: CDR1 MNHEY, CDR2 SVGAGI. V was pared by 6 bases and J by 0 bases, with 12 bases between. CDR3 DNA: TGTGCCAGCAGATCTGTCTTGAGCTCCTACGAGCAGTACTTC. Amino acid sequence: CASRSVLSSYEQYF.

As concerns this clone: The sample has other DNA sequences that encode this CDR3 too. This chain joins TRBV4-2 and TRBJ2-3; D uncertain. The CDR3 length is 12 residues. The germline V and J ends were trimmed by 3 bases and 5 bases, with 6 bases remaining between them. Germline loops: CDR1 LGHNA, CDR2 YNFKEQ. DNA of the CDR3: TGTGCCAGCAGCCAGACGGGAGATACGCAGTATTTT. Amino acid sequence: CASSQTGDTQYF.

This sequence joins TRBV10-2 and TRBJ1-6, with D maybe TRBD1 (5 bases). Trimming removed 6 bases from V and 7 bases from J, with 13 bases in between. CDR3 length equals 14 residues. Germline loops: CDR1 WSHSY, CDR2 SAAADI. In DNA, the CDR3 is TGCGCCAGCAGAGTCGCAGGGAACAATTCACCCCTCCACTTT. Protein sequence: CASRVAGNNSPLHF.

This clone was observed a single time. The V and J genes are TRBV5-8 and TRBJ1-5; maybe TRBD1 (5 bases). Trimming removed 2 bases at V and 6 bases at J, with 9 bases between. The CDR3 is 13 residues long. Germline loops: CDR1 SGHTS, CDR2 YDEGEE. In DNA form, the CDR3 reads TGTGCCAGCAGCTTCGGGGGGGGTCAGCCCCAGCATTTT. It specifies CASSFGGGQPQHF.

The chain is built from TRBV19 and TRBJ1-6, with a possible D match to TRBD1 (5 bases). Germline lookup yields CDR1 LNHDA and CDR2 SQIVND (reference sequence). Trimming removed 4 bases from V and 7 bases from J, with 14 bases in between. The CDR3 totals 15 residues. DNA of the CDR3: TGTGCCAGTAGTAGGGATGACAGACCCAATTCACCCCTCCACTTT. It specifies CASSRDDRPNSPLHF. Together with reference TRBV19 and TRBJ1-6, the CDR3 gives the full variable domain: DGGITQSPKYLFRKEGQNVTLSCEQNLNHDAMYWYRQDPGQGLRLIYYSQIVNDFQKGDIAEGYSVSREKKESFPLTVTSAQKNPTAFYLCASSRDDRPNSPLHFGNGTRLTVT.

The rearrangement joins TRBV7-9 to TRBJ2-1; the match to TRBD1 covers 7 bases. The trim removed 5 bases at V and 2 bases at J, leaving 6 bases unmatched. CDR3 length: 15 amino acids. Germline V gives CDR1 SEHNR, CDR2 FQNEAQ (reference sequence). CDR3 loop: CASSPGTDTYNEQFF. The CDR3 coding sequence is TGTGCCAGCAGCCCCGGGACAGATACCTACAATGAGCAGTTCTTC. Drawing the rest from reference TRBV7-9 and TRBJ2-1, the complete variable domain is DTGVSQNPRHKITKRGQNVTFRCDPISEHNRLYWYRQTLGQGPEFLTYFQNEAQLEKSRLLSDRFSAERPKGSFSTLEIQRTEQGDSAMYLCASSPGTDTYNEQFFGPGTRLTVL.

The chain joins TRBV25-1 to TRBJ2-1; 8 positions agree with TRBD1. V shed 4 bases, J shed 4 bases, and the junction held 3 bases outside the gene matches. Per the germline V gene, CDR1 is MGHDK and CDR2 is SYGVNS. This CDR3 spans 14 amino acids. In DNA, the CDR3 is TGTGCCAGCAGTGGGACAGGGTATTACAATGAGCAGTTCTTC. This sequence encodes CASSGTGYYNEQFF.

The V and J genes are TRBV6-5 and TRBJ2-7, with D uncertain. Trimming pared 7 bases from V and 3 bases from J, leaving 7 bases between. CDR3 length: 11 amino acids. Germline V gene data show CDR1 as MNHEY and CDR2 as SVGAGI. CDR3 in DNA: TGTGCCAGCACCACAGTCTACGAGCAGTACTTC. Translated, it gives CASTTVYEQYF.

CDR3 coding DNA: TGTGCCAGCGGGGGGAATCAGCCCCAGCATTTT. It translates to CASGGNQPQHF. The chain employs TRBV9 and TRBJ1-5, with a possible D match to TRBD1 (5 bases). The germline V and J ends were trimmed by 7 bases and 4 bases, with 6 bases remaining between them. Germline V gene data show CDR1 as SGDLS and CDR2 as YYNGEE. This CDR3 comprises 11 residues.

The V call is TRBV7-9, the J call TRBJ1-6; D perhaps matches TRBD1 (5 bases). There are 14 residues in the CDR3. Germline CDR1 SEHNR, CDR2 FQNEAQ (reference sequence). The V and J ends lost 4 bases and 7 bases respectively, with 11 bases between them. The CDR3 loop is CASSSTGPNSPLHF. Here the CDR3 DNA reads TGTGCCAGCAGCTCCACAGGTCCGAATTCACCCCTCCACTTT.

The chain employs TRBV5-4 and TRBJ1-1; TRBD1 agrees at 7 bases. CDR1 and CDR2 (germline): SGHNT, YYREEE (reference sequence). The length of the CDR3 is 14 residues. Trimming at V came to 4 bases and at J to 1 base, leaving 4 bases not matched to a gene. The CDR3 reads CASSLRDRNTEAFF. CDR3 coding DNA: TGTGCCAGCAGCCTGCGGGACAGGAACACTGAAGCTTTCTTT.

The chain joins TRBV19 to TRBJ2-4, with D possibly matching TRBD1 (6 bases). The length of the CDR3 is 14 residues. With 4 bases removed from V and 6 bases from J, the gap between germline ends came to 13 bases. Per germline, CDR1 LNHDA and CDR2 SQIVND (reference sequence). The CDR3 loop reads CASSTHRAPNIQYF. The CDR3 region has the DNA TGTGCCAGTAGTACCCACAGGGCCCCAAACATTCAGTACTTC.